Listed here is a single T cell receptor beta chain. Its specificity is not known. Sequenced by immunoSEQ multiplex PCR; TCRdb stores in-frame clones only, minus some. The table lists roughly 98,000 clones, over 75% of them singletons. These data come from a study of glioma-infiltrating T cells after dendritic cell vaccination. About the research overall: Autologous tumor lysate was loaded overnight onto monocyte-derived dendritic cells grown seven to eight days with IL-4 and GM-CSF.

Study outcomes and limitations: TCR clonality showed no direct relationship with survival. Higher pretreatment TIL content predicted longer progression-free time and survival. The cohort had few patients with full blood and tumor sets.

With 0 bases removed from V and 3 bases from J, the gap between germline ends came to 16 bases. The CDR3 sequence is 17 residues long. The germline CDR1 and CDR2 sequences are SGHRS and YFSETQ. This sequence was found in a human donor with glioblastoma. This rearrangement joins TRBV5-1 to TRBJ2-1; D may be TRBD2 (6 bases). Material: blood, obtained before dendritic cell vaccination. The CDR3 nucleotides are TGCGCCAGCAGCTTGGCCACCGGGACTGGCGGCTACAATGAGCAGTTCTTC. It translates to CASSLATGTGGYNEQFF. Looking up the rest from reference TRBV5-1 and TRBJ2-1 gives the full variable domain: KAGVTQTPRYLIKTRGQQVTLSCSPISGHRSVSWYQQTPGQGLQFLFEYFSETQRNKGNFPGRFSGRQFSNSRSEMNVSTLELGDSALYLCASSLATGTGGYNEQFFGPGTRLTVL.